This T cell receptor (beta chain) comes out of a study of blood T cell repertoires in COVID-19. Using immunoSEQ multiplex PCR, the repertoire was profiled, and TCRdb retains in-frame clones only, with some absent. The profile shows hundreds of thousands of clones, roughly 80% of them singletons. Germline V lookup: CDR1 SGHRS, CDR2 YFSETQ. CDR3 size: 15 residues. V shed 3 bases and J 4 bases; nucleotides not matched to a gene: 10. The J gene is TRBJ2-7, the V gene TRBV5-1, with 7 bases fitting TRBD1. This TCR was recovered from a woman aged 55-70 years with active or convalescent COVID-19. Sequenced: peripheral blood. CDR3 bases: TGCGCCAGCAGCTCCGGACAGGCCGAAGCGTACGAGCAGTACTTC. Residues: CASSSGQAEAYEQYF.